This T cell receptor beta chain was obtained from a study of identical twins. Using its own MiXCR run on the 5' RACE reads, TCRdb lists one record per CDR3 protein. This sample carries roughly 690,000 distinct CDR3 sequences, roughly 20% of them seen once, and the ten largest clones take approximately 4.3%. J was trimmed by 6 bases and V by 6 bases; bases with no gene match: 7. The CDR3 is 14 amino acids. The V gene's germline CDR1 is WSHSY and CDR2 SAAADI. This clonotype showed up just a few times. These data were also reused for a study on T cells expressing NK-cell markers. From that paper: What restricted sorting to alpha-beta TCR T cells in several experiments was an anti-gamma-delta TCR antibody.

This sequence was found in a woman in her late teens or twenties in good health. Sequenced: PBMCs. The rearrangement links TRBV10-2 to TRBJ2-3, with 9 bases aligning to TRBD2. CDR3 DNA sequence: TGCGCCAGCAGGCTAGCGGGGCCGGGGGATACGCAGTATTTT. The encoded protein is CASRLAGPGDTQYF.